The source of this T cell receptor (beta chain) is a study of a mutant IDH1 vaccine in newly diagnosed glioma. Study-level information: Previous care, which was radiotherapy, temozolomide, or both, most often involved both. Scheduled at week 35, visit V12 preceded visit V13, held at week 47.

Time point: week 47, end of study. Each vaccine dose was 300 ug of mutant IDH1 20-mer peptide, with topical imiquimod. Clones were sequenced by immunoSEQ multiplex PCR, and TCRdb holds only the in-frame ones, with some missing. The data contain approximately 30,000 clones, 75% to 95% of them seen just once; the ten biggest clones take up about 5.5%. Germline V CDR1 and CDR2: SNHLY, FYNNEI. CDR3 length equals 13 residues. V was cut by 3 bases and J by 1 base, with 7 bases left in between. About this clone: Antigen specificity is unknown. The sample carries other DNA sequences with the same CDR3.

The chain has TRBV2 and TRBJ2-7; no firm D call. The receptor was derived from a woman aged 40 to 49 with glioma. Sequences were derived from PBMCs, sampled from a glioma patient whose treatment included an IDH1 peptide vaccine. The CDR3 loop is CASSEGLSYEQYF. The CDR3 bases are TGTGCCAGCAGTGAGGGCTTATCCTACGAGCAGTACTTC.